This TCR beta chain comes out of a study of T cell changes during pregnancy in multiple sclerosis. Measured with immunoSEQ multiplex PCR; TCRdb has only the in-frame clones, and not every one. The sample contains 25,000 to 40,000 clones, about nine tenths of which appear only once. The CDR3 extends over 16 amino acids. In germline, CDR1 is SGHNT, CDR2 YYREEE (reference sequence). Trimming removed 0 bases from V and 0 bases from J, with 12 bases in between. The sequence was obtained from a female donor with multiple sclerosis, enrolled in a pregnancy study. Sequencing was performed on CD8+ T cells from peripheral blood mononuclear cells, taken before pregnancy. The chain uses TRBV5-4 and TRBJ1-1; tentatively, D is TRBD1 (5 bases). The CDR3 region has the DNA TGTGCCAGCAGCTTGGGGGGGGACGAGTTGAACACTGAAGCTTTCTTT. Its protein is CASSLGGDELNTEAFF.